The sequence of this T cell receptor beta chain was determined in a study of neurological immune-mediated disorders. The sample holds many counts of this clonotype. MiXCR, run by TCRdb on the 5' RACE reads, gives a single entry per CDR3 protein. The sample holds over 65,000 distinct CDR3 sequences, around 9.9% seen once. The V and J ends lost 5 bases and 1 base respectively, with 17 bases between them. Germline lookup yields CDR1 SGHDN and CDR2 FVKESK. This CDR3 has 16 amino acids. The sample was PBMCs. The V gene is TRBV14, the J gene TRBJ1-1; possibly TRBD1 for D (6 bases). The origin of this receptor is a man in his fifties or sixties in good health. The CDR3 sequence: CASSTYWTDSNTEAFF. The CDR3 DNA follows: TGTGCCAGCAGCACCTACTGGACAGACTCGAACACTGAAGCTTTCTTT.